Shown below are 28 T cell receptor beta chains from a single sample sequenced in a study of blood T cell repertoires in COVID-19. Repertoires were generated with immunoSEQ multiplex PCR, while TCRdb's copy carries only in-frame clones and drops some. The sample holds 200,000 to 300,000 clones, around 90% seen once. Material for sequencing was peripheral blood. These receptors all come from a human donor in a cohort sampled during active COVID-19.

V and J are TRBV7-2 and TRBJ1-5; D remains unclear. Germline lookup yields CDR1 SGHTA and CDR2 FQGNSA. The CDR3 covers 12 residues. The V and J ends lost 1 base and 6 bases respectively, with 4 bases between them. CDR3 region: CASSLGLQPQHF. Written as DNA, the CDR3 is TGTGCCAGCAGCTTAGGGCTTCAGCCCCAGCATTTT. The whole variable domain, remainder taken from reference TRBV7-2 and TRBJ1-5, is GAGVSQSPSNKVTEKGKDVELRCDPISGHTALYWYRQSLGQGLEFLIYFQGNSAPDKSGLPSDRFSAERTGGSVSTLTIQRTQQEDSAVYLCASSLGLQPQHFGDGTRLSIL.

The genes are TRBV18 and TRBJ1-3, with TRBD1 matching 7 bases. The ends lost 2 bases at V and 2 bases at J; junction bases unmatched: 12. This CDR3 is built from 18 residues. The V gene's germline CDR1 is KGHSH and CDR2 LQKENI. The CDR3 nucleotides read TGTGCCAGCTCACCAAGTCCATACAGGGGAGACACTGGAAACACCATATATTTT. The encoded protein is CASSPSPYRGDTGNTIYF.

This clone has just one count. The chain carries TRBV4-3 and TRBJ1-6; the D gene is possibly TRBD1 (5 bases). Trimming pared 2 bases from V and 8 bases from J, leaving 16 bases between. The germline gives CDR1 LGHNA, CDR2 YSLEER. This CDR3 is 16 amino acids long. DNA for the CDR3: TGCGCCAGCAGCCAACTAATTACAGGAGACGATTCACCCCTCCACTTT. As protein: CASSQLITGDDSPLHF.

The chain recombines TRBV6-5 with TRBJ1-5; 8 bases fit TRBD1. Germline V gene data show CDR1 as MNHEY and CDR2 as SVGAGI. The CDR3 consists of 14 residues. V dropped 4 bases and J dropped 3; count of bases not matched to a gene: 2. The CDR3 is CASSSDRVNQPQHF. DNA for the CDR3: TGTGCCAGCAGTTCGGACAGGGTCAATCAGCCCCAGCATTTT.

A few counts support this clone. V gene TRBV6-4 combines with J gene TRBJ1-1; maybe TRBD1 (5 bases). The CDR3 extends over 13 amino acids. V was clipped by 7 bases and J by 1 base, with 10 bases between them. Per the germline V gene, CDR1 is MRHNA and CDR2 is SNTAGT. The CDR3 DNA follows: TGTGCCAGCAAACTACAGGAGAACACTGAAGCTTTCTTT. It is translated as CASKLQENTEAFF.

This sequence joins TRBV5-1 and TRBJ2-7; TRBD2 matches 11 bases. CDR1 is SGHRS, CDR2 YFSETQ, per germline. J lost 4 bases, V lost 3 bases, and 6 bases had no gene match. This CDR3 comprises 15 residues. CDR3 loop: CASSSLTSGGYEQYF. CDR3 nucleotides: TGCGCCAGCAGCTCATTAACTAGCGGGGGTTACGAGCAGTACTTC. Combining the CDR3 with reference TRBV5-1 and TRBJ2-7 gives the whole variable domain KAGVTQTPRYLIKTRGQQVTLSCSPISGHRSVSWYQQTPGQGLQFLFEYFSETQRNKGNFPGRFSGRQFSNSRSEMNVSTLELGDSALYLCASSSLTSGGYEQYFGPGTRLTVT.

V usage is TRBV6-2 or TRBV6-3 and J usage is TRBJ2-7; D possibly corresponds to TRBD1 (5 bases). The germline gives CDR1 MNHEY, CDR2 SVGEGT. Between the trimmed V and J ends, which lost 2 bases and 5 bases, there was a span of 22 bases. The CDR3 is 17 amino acids. The CDR3 protein is CASSYATFRTSPHEQYF. As DNA, the CDR3 is TGTGCCAGCAGTTACGCCACTTTCCGGACATCTCCCCACGAGCAGTACTTC.

This chain connects TRBV9 to TRBJ2-7; D gene uncertain. Trimming shortened V by 0 bases and J by 1 base, and 5 bases separated the two germline ends. Germline V gene data show CDR1 as SGDLS and CDR2 as YYNGEE. The CDR3 consists of 13 residues. CDR3 sequence (DNA): TGTGCCAGCAGCGTAGACGGTTCCTACGAGCAGTACTTC. It codes for CASSVDGSYEQYF.

The CDR3 DNA sequence: TGCGCCAGCAGCTATAACAGTCGCAATCAGCCCCAGCATTTT. Protein sequence: CASSYNSRNQPQHF. V gene TRBV4-3 combines with J gene TRBJ1-5; D ambiguous. Germline V lookup: CDR1 LGHNA, CDR2 YSLEER. V lost 5 bases, J lost 2 bases, and 10 bases lay in between. This CDR3 spans 14 amino acids.

The chain is built from TRBV28 and TRBJ2-4; the D gene is possibly TRBD2 (5 bases). V was shortened by 3 bases and J by 3 bases, with 9 bases between the two germline ends. The CDR3 has 14 residues. CDR1 is MDHEN, CDR2 SYDVKM, per germline. The CDR3 spells CASSLRAGKNIQYF. Here the CDR3 DNA reads TGTGCCAGCAGTTTGAGGGCAGGCAAAAACATTCAGTACTTC.

This chain uses TRBV6-5 with TRBJ1-4, with 9 positions matching TRBD1. Germline V gives CDR1 MNHEY, CDR2 SVGAGI. This CDR3 has 15 residues. The J segment lost 8 bases and the V segment lost 6 bases, leaving 10 bases of the junction unmatched. In DNA form, the CDR3 reads TGTGCCAGCAGGACTACAGGGGGCTCCAAAGAAAAACTGTTTTTT. Protein sequence: CASRTTGGSKEKLFF.

The chain is built from TRBV4-3 and TRBJ1-1; 7 bases agree with TRBD1. V was pared by 4 bases and J by 3 bases, with 5 bases of the junction left unmatched. Germline V gene data show CDR1 as LGHNA and CDR2 as YSLEER. The CDR3 runs 14 residues. The CDR3 here is CASSREGADTEAFF. CDR3 in DNA: TGCGCCAGCAGCCGCGAGGGGGCGGACACTGAAGCTTTCTTT.

The rearrangement uses TRBV27 and TRBJ2-2, with D possibly being TRBD1 (5 bases). Germline assignment: CDR1 MNHEY and CDR2 SMNVEV (reference sequence). This CDR3 is built from 14 residues. V lost 7 bases and J lost 0, with 9 bases in between. This CDR3 is CASKRQPNTGELFF. The CDR3 nucleotides are TGTGCCAGCAAGAGACAGCCGAACACCGGGGAGCTGTTTTTT.

The chain is built from TRBV30 and TRBJ2-1; 9 bases are shared with TRBD2. The CDR3 extends over 16 amino acids. Germline assignment: CDR1 GTSNPN and CDR2 SVGIG (reference sequence). Trimming at V came to 0 bases and at J to 3 bases, leaving 6 bases not matched to a gene. The CDR3 spells CAWSVLAGVYYNEQFF. CDR3 nucleotides: TGTGCCTGGAGTGTATTAGCGGGAGTATACTACAATGAGCAGTTCTTC.

The chain carries TRBV12-1 and TRBJ1-1; TRBD1 is the table's D call, not checked against the DNA. TRBV12-1 is shown as a pseudogene. The CDR3 runs to 14 residues. The DNA for the CDR3 is TGTGCCCCGCACCAGGGCCCTCTGGACACTGAAGCTTTCTTT. Protein sequence: CAPHQGPLDTEAFF.

This chain joins TRBV9 and TRBJ2-3; 8 nucleotides line up with TRBD2. J gave up 5 bases and V 4 bases, and 12 bases lay outside the gene matches. CDR3 length equals 16 residues. Germline V lookup: CDR1 SGDLS, CDR2 YYNGEE. The CDR3 region has the DNA TGTGCCAGCAGCTACAGAGCGGGAGAGGGGGGAGATACGCAGTATTTT. Translating gives CASSYRAGEGGDTQYF.

This clone is a singleton in its sample. The chain joins TRBV10-3 to TRBJ2-7, with 8 nucleotides matching TRBD2. The germline gives CDR1 ENHRY, CDR2 SYGVKD. The CDR3 totals 14 residues. After removal of 7 bases from V and 3 bases from J, the junction contained 8 bases not matched to a gene. This chain's CDR3 is CAITTSGRNYEQYF. DNA for the CDR3: TGTGCCATCACCACAAGCGGGAGAAACTACGAGCAGTACTTC.

The rearrangement uses TRBV7-9 and TRBJ2-7, with TRBD1 identical over 12 bases. V lost 5 bases and J lost 7; bases outside the gene matches: 12. In germline, CDR1 is SEHNR, CDR2 FQNEAQ (reference sequence). This CDR3 contains 16 residues. CDR3 DNA sequence: TGTGCCAGCAGCCGGGCCCCGGGACAGGGGGCGGGGGAGCAGTACTTC. Encoded protein: CASSRAPGQGAGEQYF.

The V gene is TRBV27, the J gene TRBJ1-1; D unclear. The V gene lost 4 bases and the J gene lost 2 bases, with 23 bases spanning the gap. The germline CDR1 and CDR2 sequences are MNHEY and SMNVEV (reference sequence). The CDR3 has 18 amino acids. In nucleotides, the CDR3 is TGTGCCAGCAGTTCCTTAGCGTTTTACTCGGCATTCAACACTGAAGCTTTCTTT. Residues: CASSSLAFYSAFNTEAFF.

The chain is built from TRBV5-1 and TRBJ2-7; 7 bases line up with TRBD2. Germline-derived CDR1 and CDR2 are SGHRS and YFSETQ. With V trimmed by 0 bases and J by 5 bases, 8 bases remained unmatched. The CDR3 consists of 15 residues. CDR3 DNA: TGCGCCAGCAGCTTGGCACTAGCGAATATGAACGAGCAGTACTTC. Translation: CASSLALANMNEQYF.

The genes are TRBV18 and TRBJ1-1, with D hard to call. Germline lookup yields CDR1 KGHSH and CDR2 LQKENI. The CDR3 has 13 amino acids. V lost 7 bases and J lost 2, with 11 bases in between. The CDR3 here is CASFTPGNTEAFF. Written as DNA, the CDR3 is TGTGCCAGCTTCACTCCTGGTAACACTGAAGCTTTCTTT. Combining the CDR3 with reference TRBV18 and TRBJ1-1 gives the whole variable domain NAGVMQNPRHLVRRRGQEARLRCSPMKGHSHVYWYRQLPEEGLKFMVYLQKENIIDESGMPKERFSAEFPKEGPSILRIQQVVRGDSAAYFCASFTPGNTEAFFGQGTRLTVV.

This clone was picked up a small number of times. The CDR3 sequence: CAISEGRGGSPLHF. The CDR3 DNA is TGTGCCATCAGTGAGGGAAGGGGTGGTTCACCCCTCCACTTT. The rearrangement uses TRBV10-3 and TRBJ1-6; TRBD1 might be the D (5 bases). From germline, CDR1 is ENHRY and CDR2 SYGVKD. The CDR3 sequence is 14 residues long. Trimming left V 2 bases short and J 9 bases short, with 11 bases between.

Comment on this clone: In the same sample, other DNA sequences code for this CDR3. This chain uses TRBV28 with TRBJ1-5; D is uncertain. CDR1 is MDHEN, CDR2 SYDVKM, per germline. CDR3 size: 15 residues. Deletions cut 6 bases from V and 0 bases from J, with 12 bases between. The CDR3 loop reads CASSPGGYSNQPQHF. The CDR3 bases are TGTGCCAGCAGCCCCGGCGGGTATAGCAATCAGCCCCAGCATTTT. The whole variable domain, remainder taken from reference TRBV28 and TRBJ1-5, is DVKVTQSSRYLVKRTGEKVFLECVQDMDHENMFWYRQDPGLGLRLIYFSYDVKMKEKGDIPEGYSVSREKKERFSLILESASTNQTSMYLCASSPGGYSNQPQHFGDGTRLSIL.

The chain carries TRBV30 and TRBJ1-2, with 9 bases that match TRBD1. The ends lost 4 bases at V and 3 bases at J; junction bases unmatched: 6. The CDR3 contains 14 residues. The V gene's germline CDR1 is GTSNPN and CDR2 SVGIG (reference sequence). This CDR3 is CAWTVTGGYYGYTF. The DNA of the CDR3 is TGTGCCTGGACAGTCACAGGGGGCTACTATGGCTACACCTTC. The variable domain in full, with the rest retrieved from reference TRBV30 and TRBJ1-2, is SQTIHQWPATLVQPVGSPLSLECTVEGTSNPNLYWYRQAAGRGLQLLFYSVGIGQISSEVPQNLSASRPQDRQFILSSKKLLLSDSGFYLCAWTVTGGYYGYTFGSGTRLTVV.

V usage is TRBV6-5 and J usage is TRBJ2-5; perhaps TRBD1 as D (6 bases). The CDR3 spans 12 residues. V shed 8 bases and J shed 4 bases, with 11 bases lying between them. Germline loops: CDR1 MNHEY, CDR2 SVGAGI. This chain's CDR3 is CASSGTLETQYF. In nucleotides, the CDR3 is TGTGCCAGCTCCGGGACACTAGAGACCCAGTACTTC.

This sequence joins TRBV5-4 and TRBJ2-7; the match to TRBD2 covers 7 bases. Germline values: CDR1 SGHNT, CDR2 YYREEE (reference sequence). This CDR3 is built from 15 residues. V lost 5 bases to trimming and J lost 7 bases; unmatched junction nucleotides: 15. Here the CDR3 reads CASSMEGGPLGEQYF. The CDR3 DNA follows: TGTGCCAGCAGTATGGAGGGAGGGCCTCTTGGGGAGCAGTACTTC.

The V and J genes are TRBV5-4 and TRBJ2-7, with D perhaps matching TRBD1 (6 bases). Germline CDR1 SGHNT, CDR2 YYREEE (reference sequence). The CDR3 is 14 residues long. Trimming stripped 3 bases from V and 3 bases from J, with 13 bases between. The CDR3 DNA is TGTGCCAGCAGCTGGTCGGGACAAGGCTACGAGCAGTACTTC. Amino acids: CASSWSGQGYEQYF.

The chain links TRBV28 to TRBJ1-1, with TRBD1 identical over 8 bases. CDR3 length: 14 amino acids. After removal of 5 bases from V and 5 bases from J, the junction contained 7 bases not matched to a gene. Germline V lookup: CDR1 MDHEN, CDR2 SYDVKM. The chain's CDR3 is CASSVRQGRTEAFF. In DNA form, the CDR3 reads TGTGCCAGCAGTGTCAGACAGGGGAGGACTGAAGCTTTCTTT.